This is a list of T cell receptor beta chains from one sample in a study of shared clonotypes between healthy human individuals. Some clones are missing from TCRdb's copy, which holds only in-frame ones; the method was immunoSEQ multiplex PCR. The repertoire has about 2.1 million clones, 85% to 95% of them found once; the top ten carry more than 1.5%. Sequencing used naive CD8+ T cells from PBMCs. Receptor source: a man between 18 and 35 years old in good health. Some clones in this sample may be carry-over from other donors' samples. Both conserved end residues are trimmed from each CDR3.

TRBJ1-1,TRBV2,ASQPLNTEAF
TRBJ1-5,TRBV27,ASSLRQGNNQPQH
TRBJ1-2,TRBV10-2,ASNGYT
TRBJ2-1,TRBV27,ASSPQLAGDGEQF
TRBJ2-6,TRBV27,ASSFSQGAWANVLT
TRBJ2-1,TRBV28,ASSGTVWQTYNEQF
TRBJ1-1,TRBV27,ASSLRLGGGTEAF
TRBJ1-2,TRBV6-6,ASSYRVANYGYT
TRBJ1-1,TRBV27,ASSIMGSKLGQTNTEAF
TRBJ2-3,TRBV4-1,ASSQDLTSGRAGDTQY